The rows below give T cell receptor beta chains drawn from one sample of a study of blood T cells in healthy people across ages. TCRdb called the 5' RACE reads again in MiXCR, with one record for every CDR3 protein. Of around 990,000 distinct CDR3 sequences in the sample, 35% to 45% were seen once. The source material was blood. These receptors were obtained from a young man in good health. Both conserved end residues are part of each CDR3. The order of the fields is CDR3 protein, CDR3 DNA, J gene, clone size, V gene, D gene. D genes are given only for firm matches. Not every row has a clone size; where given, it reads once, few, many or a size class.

CASSFWSGGDGEQFF | TGTGCCAGCAGCTTTTGGAGTGGGGGGGACGGTGAGCAGTTCTTC | TRBJ2-1 | NA | TRBV11-2 | TRBD2
CASSLGRDPGYGYTF | TGTGCCAGCAGCTTAGGCAGGGACCCAGGATATGGCTACACCTTC | TRBJ1-2 | NA | TRBV7-9 | NA
CASRQGGTDTQYF | TGTGCCAGCAGGCAGGGGGGCACAGATACGCAGTATTTT | TRBJ2-3 | many | TRBV27 | TRBD1
CASSYSRTAGAYEQYF | TGTGCCAGCAGTTACTCTCGGACCGCAGGGGCCTACGAGCAGTACTTC | TRBJ2-7 | NA | TRBV6-2/TRBV6-3 | NA
CAISATSGGAVFETQYF | TGTGCCATCAGTGCGACTAGCGGGGGGGCGGTGTTTGAGACCCAGTACTTC | TRBJ2-5 | few | TRBV10-3 | TRBD2
CASRRTSGGAFTQYF | TGTGCCAGCAGACGGACTAGCGGGGGGGCCTTTACGCAGTATTTT | TRBJ2-3 | NA | TRBV12-3/TRBV12-4 | TRBD2
CATSDSYSREENIQYF | TGTGCCACCAGTGATTCCTATTCTAGGGAGGAAAACATTCAGTACTTC | TRBJ2-4 | NA | TRBV24-1 | NA
CASSQEGRTSEAFF | TGCGCCAGCAGCCAAGAAGGACGGACTTCTGAAGCTTTCTTT | TRBJ1-1 | few | TRBV4-1 | NA
CSARRLGQPDNEQYF | TGCAGTGCTAGGAGATTAGGACAGCCTGACAATGAGCAGTACTTC | TRBJ2-5 | NA | TRBV20-1 | NA
CASSETGWSEKLFF | TGTGCCAGCAGTGAGACCGGGTGGTCTGAAAAACTGTTTTTT | TRBJ1-4 | few | TRBV6-1 | NA
CASRGSDYPSTDTQYF | TGTGCCAGCAGGGGTTCGGACTACCCGTCCACAGATACGCAGTATTTT | TRBJ2-3 | NA | TRBV2 | NA
CASSLEARGHTDTQYF | TGTGCCAGCAGCTTAGAGGCGCGGGGCCACACAGATACGCAGTATTTT | TRBJ2-3 | NA | TRBV11-1 | NA
CAISVAGTATGNEQFF | TGTGCCATCAGTGTGGCCGGGACAGCCACGGGCAATGAGCAGTTCTTC | TRBJ2-1 | many | TRBV10-3 | TRBD1
CASIWGQVNTEAFF | TGTGCCAGCATCTGGGGGCAGGTTAACACTGAAGCTTTCTTT | TRBJ1-1 | NA | TRBV12-3/TRBV12-4 | NA
CASSQDRGLGYGYTF | TGCGCCAGCAGCCAAGACAGGGGGCTGGGCTATGGCTACACCTTC | TRBJ1-2 | NA | TRBV4-3 | TRBD1
CASEREGTEAFF | TGTGCTAGTGAAAGGGAAGGGACTGAAGCTTTCTTT | TRBJ1-1 | NA | TRBV12-5 | NA
CARGQGAGEKLFF | TGTGCCAGGGGACAGGGGGCGGGTGAAAAACTGTTTTTT | TRBJ1-4 | NA | TRBV12-3/TRBV12-4 | TRBD1
CASSRRQAGTNEKLFF | TGTGCCAGCAGCCGCAGACAGGCTGGAACTAATGAAAAACTGTTTTTT | TRBJ1-4 | NA | TRBV7-2 | NA
CASSSYQDNTGELFF | TGTGCCAGCAGCTCCTACCAAGACAACACCGGGGAGCTGTTTTTT | TRBJ2-2 | NA | TRBV5-5 | NA
CASRHRVPSQPQHF | TGTGCCAGCAGGCACAGGGTTCCGAGTCAGCCCCAGCATTTT | TRBJ1-5 | NA | TRBV2 | NA
CSARDGLLNTGELFF | TGCAGTGCTAGAGACGGACTACTGAACACCGGGGAGCTGTTTTTT | TRBJ2-2 | NA | TRBV20-1 | NA
CASSQGYGNQPQHF | TGTGCCAGCAGCCAGGGGTACGGCAATCAGCCCCAGCATTTT | TRBJ1-5 | NA | TRBV14 | NA
CAWIRVPYNEQFF | TGTGCCTGGATCAGGGTCCCCTACAATGAGCAGTTCTTC | TRBJ2-1 | NA | TRBV30 | NA
CASSKTGNNEQFF | TGTGCCAGCAGTAAGACGGGAAACAATGAGCAGTTCTTC | TRBJ2-1 | few | TRBV27 | NA
CASGRGDVYGYTF | TGTGCCAGCGGTCGGGGGGACGTCTATGGCTACACCTTC | TRBJ1-2 | few | TRBV11-2 | NA
CASSFGGRRGIGPYEQYF | TGTGCCAGCAGCTTTGGGGGCCGGCGGGGGATTGGCCCCTACGAGCAGTACTTC | TRBJ2-7 | NA | TRBV11-2 | NA
CASMTPEERAFF | TGTGCCAGCATGACACCCGAAGAAAGGGCTTTCTTT | TRBJ1-1 | NA | TRBV2 | NA
CASSQTGRSGNEQFF | TGCGCCAGCAGCCAAACGGGCAGGTCCGGGAATGAGCAGTTCTTC | TRBJ2-1 | NA | TRBV4-1 | NA
CASSQSMDRGIGYTF | TGTGCCAGCAGCCAATCGATGGACAGGGGGATTGGCTACACCTTC | TRBJ1-2 | NA | TRBV16 | TRBD1
CASSPTDYSNQPQHF | TGCGCCAGCAGCCCGACAGATTATAGCAATCAGCCCCAGCATTTT | TRBJ1-5 | many | TRBV4-1 | NA
CAISPGANSDTQYF | TGTGCCATCAGCCCTGGGGCAAATTCAGATACGCAGTATTTT | TRBJ2-3 | NA | TRBV10-3 | NA
CASSDSGTRTYEQYF | TGTGCCAGCAGTGATTCCGGGACTAGAACCTACGAGCAGTACTTC | TRBJ2-7 | NA | TRBV2 | TRBD2
CASSQEVQGAQETQYF | TGCGCCAGCAGCCAAGAGGTGCAGGGGGCTCAAGAGACCCAGTACTTC | TRBJ2-5 | few | TRBV4-3 | TRBD1
CASTLSGLGYTF | TGTGCCAGCACCCTTTCGGGATTAGGCTACACCTTC | TRBJ1-2 | NA | TRBV28 | NA
CASTLKGWPGELFF | TGTGCCAGCACCCTAAAGGGGTGGCCCGGGGAGCTGTTTTTT | TRBJ2-2 | NA | TRBV12-3/TRBV12-4 | NA
CASSQVWRGNQPQHF | TGCGCCAGCAGCCAAGTTTGGAGGGGGAATCAGCCCCAGCATTTT | TRBJ1-5 | NA | TRBV4-3 | NA
CASSLRRGVADTQYF | TGTGCCAGCAGCTTGAGGCGGGGTGTTGCAGATACGCAGTATTTT | TRBJ2-3 | few | TRBV5-6 | NA
CASSFTGISNQPQHF | TGTGCCAGCAGCTTCACGGGGATCAGCAATCAGCCCCAGCATTTT | TRBJ1-5 | NA | TRBV7-2 | NA
CASRLGGENTEAFF | TGTGCCAGCCGCCTGGGGGGAGAGAACACTGAAGCTTTCTTT | TRBJ1-1 | few | TRBV7-9 | NA
CACSPRTGVTNAIYF | TGTGCCTGCAGCCCCCGGACAGGGGTGACAAACGCCATATATTTT | TRBJ1-3 | NA | TRBV7-2 | TRBD1
CSGTGGEKLFF | TGCAGCGGGACAGGGGGTGAAAAACTGTTTTTT | TRBJ1-4 | few | TRBV20-1 | TRBD1
CASSIGVLGYGYTF | TGTGCCAGCAGTATTGGGGTATTGGGATATGGCTACACCTTC | TRBJ1-2 | few | TRBV12-3/TRBV12-4 | NA
CASRTGLAGGHTQYF | TGCGCCAGCAGAACAGGACTAGCGGGGGGCCATACGCAGTATTTT | TRBJ2-3 | few | TRBV5-1 | TRBD2
CAISQTGDTGELFF | TGTGCCATCAGCCAGACAGGGGACACCGGGGAGCTGTTTTTT | TRBJ2-2 | NA | TRBV10-3 | TRBD1
CASGISGANVLTF | TGTGCTAGTGGTATATCTGGGGCCAACGTCCTGACTTTC | TRBJ2-6 | NA | TRBV12-5 | NA
CASTPLNGAEAFF | TGTGCCAGCACCCCCCTCAATGGGGCTGAAGCTTTCTTT | TRBJ1-1 | NA | TRBV5-5 | NA